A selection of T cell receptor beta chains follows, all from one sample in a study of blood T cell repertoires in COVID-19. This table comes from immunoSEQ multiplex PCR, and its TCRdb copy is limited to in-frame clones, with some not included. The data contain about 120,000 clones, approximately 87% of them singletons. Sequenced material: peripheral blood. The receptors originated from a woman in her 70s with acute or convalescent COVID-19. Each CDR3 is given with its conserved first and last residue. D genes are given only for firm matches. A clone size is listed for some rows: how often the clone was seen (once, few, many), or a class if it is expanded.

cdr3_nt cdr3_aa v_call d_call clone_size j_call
TGTGCCAGCAGCTTAGGGGGACAGGTAAACACTGAAGCTTTCTTT CASSLGGQVNTEAFF TRBV11-3 TRBD1 - TRBJ1-1
TGTGCCAGTAGTATAGGAGACACCCCAGGGCAGCCCCAGCATTTT CASSIGDTPGQPQHF TRBV19 - - TRBJ1-5
TGCGCCAGCAGCTTGGCTATTAGTGACTCCTACAATGAGCAGTTCTTC CASSLAISDSYNEQFF TRBV5-1 - once TRBJ2-1
TGTGCCACCAGCCACCTAAACTCCTACAATGAGCAGTTCTTC CATSHLNSYNEQFF TRBV24-1 - - TRBJ2-1
TGTGCCAGCAGTTATAGCGGGGGCCGATACAATGAGCAGTTCTTC CASSYSGGRYNEQFF TRBV6-5 TRBD2 - TRBJ2-1
TGTGCCAGCTCACGTGGACTTGCCACAGATACGCAGTATTTT CASSRGLATDTQYF TRBV18 - - TRBJ2-3
TGTGCCAGCAGCCGACCCAGGACTAGCGGGGTACCTCATGGGGAGACCCAGTACTTC CASSRPRTSGVPHGETQYF TRBV4-2 TRBD2 - TRBJ2-5
TGTGCCAGCAGTTATGACAGGGGGGATCAGCCCCAGCATTTT CASSYDRGDQPQHF TRBV28 TRBD1 - TRBJ1-5
TGTGCCAGCAGTGAAGCCCTGACAAACGAGCAGTACTTC CASSEALTNEQYF TRBV6-1 - - TRBJ2-7
TGTGCCAGCAGCCCAGGGACAGGCAATCAGCCCCAGCATTTT CASSPGTGNQPQHF TRBV7-2 TRBD1 - TRBJ1-5
TGTGCCTCCCACAGGGGGTATGGCTACACCTTC CASHRGYGYTF TRBV5-3 TRBD1 - TRBJ1-2
TGCGCCAGCAGCCAGGCCGCGGGGGCGCGGAACACTGAAGCTTTCTTT CASSQAAGARNTEAFF TRBV4-1 - - TRBJ1-1
TGCGCCAGCAGCCAAGGGAGGGGACAGGGCAACACTGAAGCTTTCTTT CASSQGRGQGNTEAFF TRBV4-1 TRBD1 - TRBJ1-1
TGTGCCTGGAGCCGACAGGCTCGGGGCTACGAGCAGTACTTC CAWSRQARGYEQYF TRBV30 - - TRBJ2-7
TGTGCCAGCAGCCAACAAGGACAGGGGTTCTTC CASSQQGQGFF TRBV5-4 TRBD1 - TRBJ2-7
TGTGCCAGCAGAAACAGGGGGCGAAATGGCTATGGCTACACCTTC CASRNRGRNGYGYTF TRBV27 TRBD1 - TRBJ1-2
TGTGCCAGCAGGGGGACACAGAACACTGAAGCTTTCTTT CASRGTQNTEAFF TRBV2 - once TRBJ1-1
TGTGCCAGCAGTTCACAGGGGGCCTCGGGATCCCTCCACTTT CASSSQGASGSLHF TRBV2 TRBD1 few TRBJ1-6
TGCAGCGCCCTCTTAGACAGGGGGCAGGAGTTTGGCTACACCTTC CSALLDRGQEFGYTF TRBV29-1 TRBD1 once TRBJ1-2
TGTGCCAGCAGCCATAATACTGGGGCCAACGTCCTGACTTTC CASSHNTGANVLTF TRBV3-1/TRBV3-2 - few TRBJ2-6
TGTGCCAGCAGTCCCAGGGGACGGGAACTGTTTTTT CASSPRGRELFF TRBV2 - - TRBJ1-4
TGTGCCAGCAGCGCTGGGACAGGGGCCCTGAACACCGGGGAGCTGTTTTTT CASSAGTGALNTGELFF TRBV9 TRBD1 - TRBJ2-2
TGTGCCAGCAGTGAACTACCGGGACAGGGAAACCAGGGCTACACCTTC CASSELPGQGNQGYTF TRBV6-1 TRBD1 few TRBJ1-2
TGTGCCAGCAGACCTACCGGGACAGGGTTTGTCGGGCAGCCCCAGCATTTT CASRPTGTGFVGQPQHF TRBV28 TRBD1 - TRBJ1-5
TGTGCCAGCAGAACAACAGGGGCGCAGACCCAGTACTTC CASRTTGAQTQYF TRBV28 TRBD1 - TRBJ2-5
TGTGCTAGTGGTTTCAGGGAGGGTACTGAAGCTTTCTTT CASGFREGTEAFF TRBV12-5 - - TRBJ1-1
TGCGCCAGCAGCTTGACTGCGGGGGTAGGCTACAACAATGAGCAGTTCTTC CASSLTAGVGYNNEQFF TRBV5-1 TRBD2 - TRBJ2-1
TGTGCCAGCAGTTCCGGGACAGGGGGATTTGGTAATCAGCCCCAGCATTTT CASSSGTGGFGNQPQHF TRBV27 TRBD1 once TRBJ1-5
TGTGCCAGCAGCCGGGACAGGGGGCGGACGACTGAAGCTTTCTTT CASSRDRGRTTEAFF TRBV2 TRBD1 - TRBJ1-1
TGCGCCAGCAGCCCCTGGGGGACAGTAGGCAATGAGCAGTTCTTC CASSPWGTVGNEQFF TRBV5-1 TRBD1 - TRBJ2-1
TGTGCCAGCAGCGCGACAGGCACGAACACTGAAGCTTTCTTT CASSATGTNTEAFF TRBV7-9 - - TRBJ1-1
TGTGCCATCAGTGAGTACGGGGAGACTGAAGCTTTCTTT CAISEYGETEAFF TRBV10-3 - few TRBJ1-1
TGTGCCAGCAGCTTACCGGATCAGCCCCAGCATTTT CASSLPDQPQHF TRBV7-9 - - TRBJ1-5
TGTGCTAGTGGTTTTCGGTTTGGGACAGGAGAGAGCTACGAGCAGTACTTC CASGFRFGTGESYEQYF TRBV12-5 TRBD1 - TRBJ2-7
TGTGCCAGCAGCATATCCTACGAGCAGTACTTC CASSISYEQYF TRBV5-6 - - TRBJ2-7
TGCGCCAGCAGTCAATCCCAGGGGGCGGTTGAAGCTTTCTTT CASSQSQGAVEAFF TRBV23-1 TRBD1 - TRBJ1-1
TGTGCCAGCAGCTCAAGACTAGCGGGGGGGCCGAATGAGCAGTTCTTC CASSSRLAGGPNEQFF TRBV7-9 TRBD2 few TRBJ2-1
TGTGCCAGTACCAAACGTTCAGGGGGGAACACTGAAGCTTTCTTT CASTKRSGGNTEAFF TRBV19 TRBD1 - TRBJ1-1
TGTGCCAGCAGGGACAGGGCCCTCGAAAAACTGTTTTTT CASRDRALEKLFF TRBV27 TRBD1 - TRBJ1-4
TGTGCCAGCAGCCCCCCGGGGGTCAGTGATGAGCAGTTCTTC CASSPPGVSDEQFF TRBV11-2 - - TRBJ2-1
TGCGCCAGCAGGCCGACTAGCGGAAGTTACAATGAGCAGTTCTTC CASRPTSGSYNEQFF TRBV5-1 TRBD2 - TRBJ2-1
TGCGCCAGCGGTATAGGGGTGGTGAACACTGAAGCTTTCTTT CASGIGVVNTEAFF TRBV5-1 - - TRBJ1-1
TGTGCCAGCAGCTACGCAACTACAGGGGGCAGGACTGAAGCTTTCTTT CASSYATTGGRTEAFF TRBV11-1 TRBD1 once TRBJ1-1
TGTGCCAGTAAAAGTCAAGGCGGGGGGGAAGAGACCCAGTACTTC CASKSQGGGEETQYF TRBV19 TRBD2 - TRBJ2-5
TGTGCCAGCAAGGGGGGGCGCGGGGCCAAAAACATTCAGTACTTC CASKGGRGAKNIQYF TRBV2 - - TRBJ2-4
TGTGCCAGTAGTATACAGGGGCGATGGCAGCCCCAGCATTTT CASSIQGRWQPQHF TRBV19 - - TRBJ1-5
TGTGCCAGCAGGGACAGGGTTTTTGCCGGGGAGCTGTTTTTT CASRDRVFAGELFF TRBV2 TRBD1 - TRBJ2-2
TGTGCCAGCAGGAAACAGGGTTGGCAAGAGACCCAGTACTTC CASRKQGWQETQYF TRBV2 - - TRBJ2-5
TGTGCCAGCAGTGACGGAGAGACCCAGTACTTC CASSDGETQYF TRBV2 - - TRBJ2-5
TGTGCCAGCAGCTTAGGAATACCTAGCTCTGGAAACACCATATATTTT CASSLGIPSSGNTIYF TRBV7-2 - - TRBJ1-3
TGTGCCACCTACGGACAGGGCGATGGCTACACCTTC CATYGQGDGYTF TRBV24-1 TRBD1 - TRBJ1-2
TGCAGTGCTAGTGGTCCCCGGGACACCTATCAGCCCCAGCATTTT CSASGPRDTYQPQHF TRBV20-1 - - TRBJ1-5
TGCAGCGTTGTGGCAGAGAACACTGAAGCTTTCTTT CSVVAENTEAFF TRBV29-1 - - TRBJ1-1
TGCGCCAGCAGTTTCGGACACACTAACACTGAAGCTTTCTTT CASSFGHTNTEAFF TRBV5-1 - - TRBJ1-1